The present TCR beta chain was sequenced within a study of blood T cell repertoires in COVID-19. The overall study: Acute and convalescent COVID-19 specimens originated in the United States, Italy and Spain. Sources were T cells, B-cell-depleted T cells, or PBMCs; the material itself was cDNA or gDNA.

Study processing details: Estimates of nucleated cell counts were drawn from the amplification of reference gene primers. TCRdb's copy holds only in-frame clones and misses some; the assay was immunoSEQ multiplex PCR. The V and J calls and clone size come from that table; D and trimming were worked out from the DNA. Of some 250,000 clones listed, 86% are singletons. Trimming at V came to 5 bases and at J to 2 bases, leaving 3 bases not matched to a gene. In germline, CDR1 is SGHTA, CDR2 FQGNSA. The CDR3 is 16 residues long. J is TRBJ2-5 and V is TRBV7-2, with 15 bases fitting TRBD2. The material sequenced was peripheral blood. This receptor was identified in a woman between 25 and 40 years old who had recovered from COVID-19. Here the CDR3 DNA reads TGTGCCAGCAGCGTCGGGACTAGCGGGGGGCAAGAGACCCAGTACTTC. This translates into CASSVGTSGGQETQYF. Full variable domain (remainder filled in from reference TRBV7-2 and TRBJ2-5): GAGVSQSPSNKVTEKGKDVELRCDPISGHTALYWYRQSLGQGLEFLIYFQGNSAPDKSGLPSDRFSAERTGGSVSTLTIQRTQQEDSAVYLCASSVGTSGGQETQYFGPGTRLLVL.